The 26 T cell receptor beta chains given below trace back to one sample, sequenced in a study of control samples from healthy donors and cancer patients. The table came from immunoSEQ multiplex PCR; TCRdb's copy has only in-frame clones and leaves some out. The repertoire holds approximately 72,000 clones, with approximately 90% as singletons. Sequenced sample: blood. Receptor source: a man aged 50 to 60 in good health.

This clone was counted between two and nine times. This sequence joins TRBV7-2 and TRBJ1-6, with no clear D. Germline CDR1 reads SGHTA; CDR2 reads FQGNSA. This CDR3 region has 13 residues. V lost 3 bases and J 10 bases, leaving 10 bases between the germline ends. The CDR3 region is CASSFAGESPLHF. DNA of the CDR3: TGTGCCAGCAGCTTCGCCGGGGAGTCACCCCTCCACTTT.

This clone came up once. This chain uses TRBV11-2 with TRBJ2-7; the match to TRBD2 covers 8 bases. The CDR3 loop spans 15 amino acids. Unmatched junction bases numbered 13, after V lost 7 bases and J lost 5 bases. Germline lookup yields CDR1 SGHAT and CDR2 FQNNGV. The CDR3 is CASKILAGVVHEQYF. The CDR3 coding sequence is TGTGCCAGCAAGATTCTAGCGGGTGTTGTACACGAGCAGTACTTC.

The chain joins TRBV9 to TRBJ2-1; D is perhaps TRBD2 (5 bases). Between the trimmed V and J ends, which lost 2 bases and 1 base, there was a span of 7 bases. This CDR3 is 14 amino acids long. Germline lookup yields CDR1 SGDLS and CDR2 YYNGEE. The CDR3 DNA reads as TGTGCCAGCAGCGTGGGCGGGTCCTACAATGAGCAGTTCTTC. Its protein is CASSVGGSYNEQFF. The variable domain in full, completed from reference TRBV9 and TRBJ2-1, reads DSGVTQTPKHLITATGQRVTLRCSPRSGDLSVYWYQQSLDQGLQFLIQYYNGEERAKGNILERFSAQQFPDLHSELNLSSLELGDSALYFCASSVGGSYNEQFFGPGTRLTVL.

This sequence joins TRBV20-1 and TRBJ2-5; D unclear. Trimming removed 6 bases from V and 2 bases from J, with 7 bases in between. Germline V gene data show CDR1 as DFQATT and CDR2 as SNEGSKA (reference sequence). CDR3 size: 11 residues. The CDR3 coding sequence is TGCAGTGCCCAGACTCAAGAGACCCAGTACTTC. Encoded protein: CSAQTQETQYF.

V usage is TRBV12-3 or TRBV12-4 and J usage is TRBJ1-2, with D perhaps matching TRBD1 (5 bases). The CDR3 has 12 amino acids. The V gene lost 3 bases and the J gene lost 4 bases, with 6 bases spanning the gap. The CDR3 protein is CASSLGVYGYTF. The CDR3 nucleotides are TGTGCCAGCAGTTTGGGGGTCTATGGCTACACCTTC.

The V gene is TRBV5-1, the J gene TRBJ2-3; 8 nucleotides agree with TRBD2. V lost 2 bases to trimming and J lost 2 bases; unmatched junction nucleotides: 4. Germline CDR1 SGHRS, CDR2 YFSETQ. The CDR3 length is 15 residues. CDR3 sequence reads: CASSFGGATTDTQYF. The CDR3 DNA follows: TGCGCCAGCAGCTTCGGGGGGGCGACCACAGATACGCAGTATTTT.

The V and J genes are TRBV10-1 and TRBJ2-5; D is possibly TRBD1 (6 bases). The CDR3 consists of 14 residues. The V end was cut by 6 bases, the J end by 4 bases, with 15 bases between. The germline gives CDR1 WNHNN, CDR2 SYGVQD (reference sequence). CDR3 loop: CASRGNRELETQYF. The CDR3 bases are TGCGCCAGCAGGGGTAACAGGGAGCTAGAGACCCAGTACTTC.

The chain couples TRBV7-2 to TRBJ2-1; 7 nucleotides agree with TRBD2. V was pared by 5 bases and J by 0 bases, with 4 bases of the junction left unmatched. This CDR3 region has 15 residues. CDR1 is SGHTA and CDR2 is FQGNSA in the germline V gene. CDR3 sequence reads: CASSVSGPSYNEQFF. CDR3 nucleotides: TGTGCCAGCAGCGTTAGCGGGCCCTCCTACAATGAGCAGTTCTTC.

The chain links TRBV4-3 to TRBJ1-5; perhaps TRBD1 as D (6 bases). The CDR3 is 14 amino acids. Germline assignment: CDR1 LGHNA and CDR2 YSLEER. The V and J ends lost 1 base and 7 bases respectively, with 11 bases between them. The CDR3 nucleotides are TGCGCCAGCAGCCAAGGGCAGGGGATCCAGCCCCAGCATTTT. It encodes CASSQGQGIQPQHF.

This sequence joins TRBV4-3 and TRBJ2-7; D may correspond to TRBD1 or TRBD2 (5 bases each). Trimming stripped 4 bases from V and 3 bases from J, with 10 bases between. Germline CDR1 is LGHNA and CDR2 is YSLEER. The CDR3 is 13 residues long. The CDR3 region is CASSPRDGYEQYF. In nucleotides, the CDR3 is TGCGCCAGCAGCCCCCGGGACGGCTACGAGCAGTACTTC.

The chain employs TRBV4-2 and TRBJ2-3; 11 bases match TRBD2. Per germline, CDR1 LGHNA and CDR2 YNFKEQ. After removal of 4 bases from V and 5 bases from J, the junction contained 11 bases not matched to a gene. The CDR3 loop spans 17 amino acids. The CDR3: CASSRVVAGGREDTQYF. The CDR3 DNA reads TGTGCCAGCAGCCGAGTAGTAGCGGGGGGGAGGGAAGATACGCAGTATTTT.

The chain couples TRBV30 to TRBJ1-2, with D unresolved. V shed 5 bases and J shed 8 bases, with 15 bases lying between them. The germline V gene encodes CDR1 GTSNPN and CDR2 SVGIG (reference sequence). The CDR3 loop spans 12 amino acids. For the CDR3, the DNA is TGTGCCTGGTCGCCTCAGGCGGCAGGCTACACCTTC. Its protein product is CAWSPQAAGYTF.

This chain links TRBV19 with TRBJ1-1; D not certain. Germline values: CDR1 LNHDA, CDR2 SQIVND (reference sequence). This CDR3 region has 15 residues. V was trimmed by 5 bases and J by 4 bases, leaving 17 bases between them. CDR3: CASSRVDIGSTEAFF. Here the CDR3 DNA reads TGTGCCAGTAGTCGGGTGGATATTGGGAGCACTGAAGCTTTCTTT.

V and J are TRBV7-3 and TRBJ2-1; D gene unclear. V was clipped by 5 bases and J by 2 bases, with 7 bases between them. There are 13 residues in the CDR3. The germline V gene has CDR1 SGHTA and CDR2 FQGTGA. For the CDR3, the DNA is TGTGCCAGCAGCCCGGGCCCCTACAATGAGCAGTTCTTC. Translation gives CASSPGPYNEQFF.

V usage is TRBV25-1 and J usage is TRBJ1-1; D possibly corresponds to TRBD1 (6 bases). The CDR3 sequence is 13 residues long. V was clipped by 8 bases and J by 7 bases, with 17 bases between them. CDR1 MGHDK and CDR2 SYGVNS come from the germline V gene. The CDR3 protein is CASSLKPQGEAFF. DNA of the CDR3: TGTGCCAGCTCCCTGAAACCACAGGGTGAAGCTTTCTTT.

This chain connects TRBV6-2 or TRBV6-3 to TRBJ2-7; no clear D. The CDR3 has 11 residues. CDR1 and CDR2 (germline): MNHEY, SVGEGT. V was pared by 4 bases and J by 11 bases, with 12 bases between. CDR3 in DNA: TGTGCCAGCAGTTGGGTCAACCGGAAGTACTTC. Amino acids: CASSWVNRKYF.

This chain links TRBV5-1 with TRBJ2-7; 8 bases agree with TRBD2. The CDR3 is 15 amino acids. V lost 0 bases and J lost 9; bases outside the gene matches: 11. Germline V CDR1 and CDR2: SGHRS, YFSETQ. CDR3 sequence: CASSLDGGAPGAQYF. CDR3 DNA: TGCGCCAGCAGCTTGGACGGGGGGGCGCCTGGGGCGCAGTACTTC.

V gene TRBV6-5 combines with J gene TRBJ1-4; unclear D gene. The CDR3 length is 13 residues. Trimming shortened V by 8 bases and J by 8 bases, and 15 bases separated the two germline ends. Germline loops: CDR1 MNHEY, CDR2 SVGAGI. The CDR3 region is CASAQSRLEKLFF. CDR3 coding DNA: TGTGCCAGCGCCCAAAGCCGGTTAGAAAAACTGTTTTTT.

The rearrangement uses TRBV7-9 and TRBJ2-5, with D possibly TRBD1 on 6 matching bases. CDR1 is SEHNR and CDR2 is FQNEAQ in the germline V gene (reference sequence). V was cut by 2 bases and J by 2 bases, with 15 bases left in between. CDR3 length equals 16 residues. The CDR3 protein is CASSLNLGTSQETQYF. Written as DNA, the CDR3 is TGTGCCAGCAGCTTAAACCTGGGGACATCTCAAGAGACCCAGTACTTC.

The chain employs TRBV10-1 and TRBJ2-5, with TRBD1 matching over 9 bases. The CDR3 has 15 amino acids. Germline-derived CDR1 and CDR2 are WNHNN and SYGVQD (reference sequence). V dropped 3 bases and J dropped 2; count of bases not matched to a gene: 4. This CDR3 is CASSDQTGGQETQYF. DNA of the CDR3: TGCGCCAGCAGTGACCAGACAGGGGGACAAGAGACCCAGTACTTC.

The CDR3, as DNA: TGTGCCAGCGATCCCGGGACAGCTATCTTGGCGAACACCGGGGAGCTGTTTTTT. Protein: CASDPGTAILANTGELFF. J is TRBJ2-2 and V is TRBV4-2; 7 positions match TRBD1. The CDR3 runs to 18 residues. V lost 8 bases and J lost 0; bases outside the gene matches: 15. Germline CDR1 is LGHNA and CDR2 is YNFKEQ.

The sample holds a few counts of this clone. The chain recombines TRBV3-1 (or the pseudogene TRBV3-2) with TRBJ1-3; D perhaps matches TRBD1 (5 bases). The V end lost 4 bases, the J end lost 2 bases, and 9 bases lay between the germline ends. The germline V gene has CDR1 LGHDT and CDR2 YNNKEL (reference sequence). The CDR3 spans 14 residues. The CDR3 sequence is CASSPDMTGNTIYF. CDR3 coding DNA: TGTGCCAGCAGCCCGGACATGACTGGAAACACCATATATTTT.

The rearrangement joins TRBV7-9 to TRBJ1-1, with 7 positions matching TRBD1. This CDR3 has 14 residues. The germline CDR1 and CDR2 sequences are SEHNR and FQNEAQ (reference sequence). V lost 5 bases to trimming and J lost 3 bases; unmatched junction nucleotides: 6. Written as DNA, the CDR3 is TGTGCCAGCAGCCAAGGACAGGATTACACTGAAGCTTTCTTT. Translated: CASSQGQDYTEAFF.

The chain links TRBV7-9 to TRBJ2-1, with 15 bases identical to TRBD2. The CDR3 has 19 amino acids. Unmatched junction bases numbered 8, after V lost 1 base and J lost 4 bases. The germline gives CDR1 SEHNR, CDR2 FQNEAQ (reference sequence). The CDR3 loop is CASSLEAGLAGGHYNEQFF. The CDR3 DNA reads TGTGCCAGCAGCTTAGAGGCCGGACTAGCGGGGGGGCATTACAATGAGCAGTTCTTC.

The chain combines TRBV7-9 with TRBJ2-3, with D maybe TRBD1 (5 bases). The V gene's germline CDR1 is SEHNR and CDR2 FQNEAQ (reference sequence). The CDR3 has 15 amino acids. Trimming cost V 1 base and J 3 bases, with 11 bases left between them. CDR3 residues: CASSLVGKGTDTQYF. CDR3 bases: TGTGCCAGCAGCTTAGTAGGGAAGGGGACAGATACGCAGTATTTT.

The rearrangement links TRBV7-2 to TRBJ1-1, with TRBD1 as a possible D gene (6 bases). V dropped 5 bases and J dropped 1 base, with 14 bases sitting between them. The germline CDR1 and CDR2 sequences are SGHTA and FQGNSA. The CDR3 contains 15 residues. The CDR3 DNA reads TGTGCCAGCAGCGGCGAGGGGGGCTCGAACACTGAAGCTTTCTTT. It yields the protein CASSGEGGSNTEAFF.